This T cell receptor (beta chain) comes out of a study of metastatic and nonmetastatic thyroid tumors. This clone was detected only once. Authors' processing steps: The authors used CDR3 differences across clinicopathological groups to build a distant-metastasis classifier for papillary thyroid cancer. TCRdb re-processed the PCR reads through MiXCR. The V and J calls come from TCRdb's annotation, not from the publication. The sample contains 50,000 or so clones, about 15% of which appear only once. This CDR3 comprises 15 residues. V lost 1 base and J lost 3, with 11 bases in between. Germline values: CDR1 SGHTA, CDR2 FQGNSA. None of the patients had undergone any treatment ahead of thyroid surgery.

The clonotype was recovered from a female donor with papillary thyroid cancer or a benign thyroid nodule (not recorded which). Some clones in this sample may be carry-over from other donors' samples. This sequence joins TRBV7-2 and TRBJ2-3; D uncertain. Sequencing input: blood. The CDR3 nucleotides are TGTGCCAGCAGCTTAGGGCTAGATGGGACAGATACGCAGTATTTT. It translates to CASSLGLDGTDTQYF.